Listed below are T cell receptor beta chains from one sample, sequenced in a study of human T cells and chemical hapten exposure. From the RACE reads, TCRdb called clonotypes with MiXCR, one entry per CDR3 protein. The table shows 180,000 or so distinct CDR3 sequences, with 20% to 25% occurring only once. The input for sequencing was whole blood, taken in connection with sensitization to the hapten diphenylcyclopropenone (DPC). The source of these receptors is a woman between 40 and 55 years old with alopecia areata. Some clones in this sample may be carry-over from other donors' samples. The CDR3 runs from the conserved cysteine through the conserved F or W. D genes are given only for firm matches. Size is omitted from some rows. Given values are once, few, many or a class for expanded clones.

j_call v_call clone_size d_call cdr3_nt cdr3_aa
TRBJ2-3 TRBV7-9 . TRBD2 TGTGCCAGCAGCCCCGGACTAGCGGGAGGTGAGAAGTATTTT CASSPGLAGGEKYF
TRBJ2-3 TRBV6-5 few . TGTGCCAGCAGTTACCATTACACAGATACGCAGTATTTT CASSYHYTDTQYF
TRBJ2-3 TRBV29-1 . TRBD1 TGCAGCGTTCGGACAGGGGGCGTGGGGACAGATACGCAGTATTTT CSVRTGGVGTDTQYF
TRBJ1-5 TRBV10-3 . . TGTGCCATCAGTGGGTATAGCAATCAGCCCCAGCATTTT CAISGYSNQPQHF
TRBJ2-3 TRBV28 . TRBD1 TGTGCCAGCAGTTTAATAGGGTATGGGTCCTCGAGGGACAGGGGGCGAGGAGATACGCAGTATTTT CASSLIGYGSSRDRGRGDTQYF
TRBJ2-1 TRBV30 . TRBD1 TGTGCCTGGAGTGTACCAGGGGGCGCCTACAATGAGCAGTTCTTC CAWSVPGGAYNEQFF
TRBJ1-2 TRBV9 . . TGTGCCAGCAGCGTAGCGTCGACGACAGATGGCTACACCTTC CASSVASTTDGYTF
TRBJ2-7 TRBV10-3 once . TGTGCCATCAGTGAGTTGGCAGGGCAGGACGGCTTCTTGGGCTCCTACGAGCAGTACTTC CAISELAGQDGFLGSYEQYF
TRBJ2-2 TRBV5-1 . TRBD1 TGCGCCAGCAGCTTTCAAGGGGGCGAAGTCACCGGGGAGCTGTTTTTT CASSFQGGEVTGELFF
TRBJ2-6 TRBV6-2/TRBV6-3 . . TGTGCCAGCAGTTACTCACCGGGACAAATCATCTCTGGGGCCAACGTCCTGACTTTC CASSYSPGQIISGANVLTF
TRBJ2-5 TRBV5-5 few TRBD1 TGTGCCAGCAGCGTGACAGGGACGGAGACCCAGTACTTC CASSVTGTETQYF
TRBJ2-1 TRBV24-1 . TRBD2 TGTGCCACCAGTGAATCGGGCGGGAGCTACAATGAGCAGTTCTTC CATSESGGSYNEQFF
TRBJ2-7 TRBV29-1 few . TGCAGCGTTGACGGCGTTGAGGGAAACTACGAGCAGTACTTC CSVDGVEGNYEQYF
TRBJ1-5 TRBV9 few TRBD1 TGTGCCAGCAGCTCCAGGGGGACTGCCAATCAGCCCCAGCATTTT CASSSRGTANQPQHF
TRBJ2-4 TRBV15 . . TGTGCCACCAGCAGAGATTGGGTAGCGGAAAACATTCAGTACTTC CATSRDWVAENIQYF
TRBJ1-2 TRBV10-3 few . TGTGCCATCAGCTCCGGGACATACTATGGCTACACCTTC CAISSGTYYGYTF
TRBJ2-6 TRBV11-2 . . TGTGCCAGCAGCTTTGTGCCCGGGGCCAACGTCCTGACTTTC CASSFVPGANVLTF
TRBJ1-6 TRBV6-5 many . TGTGCCAGCAGTTACAGGGTGGGGGCTAATTCACCCCTCCACTTT CASSYRVGANSPLHF
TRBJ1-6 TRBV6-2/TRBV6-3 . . TGTGCCAGCAGCACCGGGACAACCGGGTCGCCCCTCCACTTT CASSTGTTGSPLHF
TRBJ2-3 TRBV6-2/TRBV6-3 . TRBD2 TGTGCCAGCAGGGGGACTAGTGCAGATACGCAGTATTTT CASRGTSADTQYF
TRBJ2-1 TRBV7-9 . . TGTGCCAGCAGCTCCCGGGACAGCTTTGCGCTAGCGACTTACAATGAGCAGTTCTTC CASSSRDSFALATYNEQFF
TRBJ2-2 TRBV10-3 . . TGTGCCTGTGAGGGACCCGATAACACCGGGGAGCTGTTTTTT CACEGPDNTGELFF
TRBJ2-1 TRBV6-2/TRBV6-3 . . TGTGCCAGCAGCCCCGTTGTACATGAGCAGTTCTTC CASSPVVHEQFF
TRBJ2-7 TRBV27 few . TGTGCCAGCAGAGGTCGGGGGGCGGCCTCGTTGAAATACGAGCAGTACTTC CASRGRGAASLKYEQYF
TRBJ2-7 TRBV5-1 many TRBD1 TGCGCCAGCAGCTTGGGACAGGGGTCTTACGAGCAGTACTTC CASSLGQGSYEQYF
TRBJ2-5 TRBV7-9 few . TGTGCCAGCAGCCAAACCAAAGAGACCCAGTACTTC CASSQTKETQYF
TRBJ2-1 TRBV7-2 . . TGTGCCAGCAACCCAGGGGACGGGCCCCACAATGAGCAGTTCTTC CASNPGDGPHNEQFF
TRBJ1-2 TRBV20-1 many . TGCAGTGCCAGTCCCCGGACGGGCGGCTACACCTTC CSASPRTGGYTF
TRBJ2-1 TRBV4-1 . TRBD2 TGCGCCAGCAGCCTCGGAACTAGCGGTACTCTAAGCTCCTACAATGAGCAGTTCTTC CASSLGTSGTLSSYNEQFF
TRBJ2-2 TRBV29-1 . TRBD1 TGCAGCGTCCCCTCAGGGGGTTTAATTACCGGGGAGCTGTTTTTT CSVPSGGLITGELFF
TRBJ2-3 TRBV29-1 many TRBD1 TGCAGCGTTGGGACAGGGGGTCCGACAGATACGCAGTATTTT CSVGTGGPTDTQYF
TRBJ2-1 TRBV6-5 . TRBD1 TGTGCCAGCAGTCCGTCCGGGACAGGGACATGGAATGAGCAGTTCTTC CASSPSGTGTWNEQFF
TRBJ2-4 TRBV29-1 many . TGCAGCGTCCAGACTAGCATTCAGTACTTC CSVQTSIQYF
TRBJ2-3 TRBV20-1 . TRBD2 TGCAGTGCTAGAGGCGTACTAGCGGGAAACGAAGGGAGCACAGATACGCAGTATTTT CSARGVLAGNEGSTDTQYF
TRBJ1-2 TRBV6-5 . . TGTGCCAGCAGTTTAGACCTAACCACAGACTATGGCTACACCTTC CASSLDLTTDYGYTF
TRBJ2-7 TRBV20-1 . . TGCAGTGCTAGAGAGGGGCGGTACCCCTACGAGCAGTACTTC CSAREGRYPYEQYF
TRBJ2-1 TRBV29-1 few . TGCAGCGTTGTCACTATCTCCTACAATGAGCAGTTCTTC CSVVTISYNEQFF
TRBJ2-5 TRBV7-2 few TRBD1 TGTGCCAGCAGCTTCCAGGGGGACGAGACCCAGTACTTC CASSFQGDETQYF
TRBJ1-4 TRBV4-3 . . TGCGCCAGCAGCCAAACCGGGGCCGTCGATGAAAAACTGTTTTTT CASSQTGAVDEKLFF
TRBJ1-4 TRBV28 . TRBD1 TGTGCCAGCAGTGAAATGGGACAGGGGAATGAAAAACTGTTTTTT CASSEMGQGNEKLFF